This TCR beta chain was documented in a study of blood T cell repertoires in COVID-19. On the study more broadly: PBMCs, B-cell-depleted T cells, or T cells were the source of the cDNA or gDNA that made up the material.

Germline CDR1 reads SGHDT; CDR2 reads YYEEEE. The CDR3 runs to 15 residues. Trimming cost V 8 bases and J 8 bases, with 26 bases left between them. TCRdb's copy holds only in-frame clones and misses some; the assay was immunoSEQ multiplex PCR. The data hold about 170,000 clones, with around 87% observed a single time. This clonotype was obtained from a woman older than 75 with COVID-19, enrolled during active disease. Source material: peripheral blood. The V and J genes are TRBV5-6 and TRBJ2-7; maybe TRBD2 (6 bases). CDR3 DNA: TGTGCCAGTAAAATAGCGGAGGGGCTTCCTACGAAGCAGTACTTC. Protein sequence: CASKIAEGLPTKQYF.